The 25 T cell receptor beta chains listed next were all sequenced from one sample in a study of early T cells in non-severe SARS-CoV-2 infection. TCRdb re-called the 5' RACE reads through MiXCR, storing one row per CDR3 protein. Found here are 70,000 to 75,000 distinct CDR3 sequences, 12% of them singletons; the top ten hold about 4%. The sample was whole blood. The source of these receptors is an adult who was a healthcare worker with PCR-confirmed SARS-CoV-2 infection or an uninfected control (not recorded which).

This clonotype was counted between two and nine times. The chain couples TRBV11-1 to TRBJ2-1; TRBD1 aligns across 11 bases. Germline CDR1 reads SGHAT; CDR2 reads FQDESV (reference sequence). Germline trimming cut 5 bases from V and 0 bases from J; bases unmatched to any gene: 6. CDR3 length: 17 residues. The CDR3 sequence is CASSPSGTGGSYNEQFF. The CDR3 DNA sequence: TGTGCCAGCAGCCCTAGTGGGACAGGGGGCTCCTACAATGAGCAGTTCTTC.

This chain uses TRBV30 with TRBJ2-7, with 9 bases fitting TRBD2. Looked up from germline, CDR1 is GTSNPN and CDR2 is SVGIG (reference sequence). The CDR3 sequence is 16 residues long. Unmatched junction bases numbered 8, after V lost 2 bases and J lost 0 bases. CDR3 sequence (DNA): TGTGCCTGGAGTCGCGGGAGGGCCCGTAACTCCTACGAGCAGTACTTC. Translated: CAWSRGRARNSYEQYF.

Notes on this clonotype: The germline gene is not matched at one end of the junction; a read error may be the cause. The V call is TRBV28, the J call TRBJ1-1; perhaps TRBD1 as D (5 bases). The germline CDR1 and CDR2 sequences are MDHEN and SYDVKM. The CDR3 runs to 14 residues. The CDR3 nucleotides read TGTGCCAGCAAAGGGTCGGACTGGGGCACTGAAGCTTTTTTT. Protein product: CASKGSDWGTEAFF.

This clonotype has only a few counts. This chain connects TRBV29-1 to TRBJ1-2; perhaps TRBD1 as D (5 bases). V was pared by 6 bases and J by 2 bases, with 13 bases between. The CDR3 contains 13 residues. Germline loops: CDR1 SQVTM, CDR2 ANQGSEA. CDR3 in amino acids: CSVTAGGNYGYTF. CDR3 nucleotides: TGCAGCGTCACCGCCGGGGGGAACTATGGCTACACCTTC.

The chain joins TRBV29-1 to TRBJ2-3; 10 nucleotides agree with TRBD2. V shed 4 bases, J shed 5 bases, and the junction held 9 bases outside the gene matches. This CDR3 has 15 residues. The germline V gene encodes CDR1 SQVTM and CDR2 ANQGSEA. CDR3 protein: CSVVRSGRAGDTQYF. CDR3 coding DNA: TGCAGCGTTGTGAGGAGCGGGAGGGCCGGAGATACGCAGTATTTT.

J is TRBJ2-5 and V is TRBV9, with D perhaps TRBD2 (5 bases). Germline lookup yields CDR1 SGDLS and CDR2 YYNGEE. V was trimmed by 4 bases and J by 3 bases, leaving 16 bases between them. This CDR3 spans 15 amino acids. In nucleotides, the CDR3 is TGTGCCAGCAGCCCCGCGGGTCGACGCGAAGAGACCCAGTACTTC. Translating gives CASSPAGRREETQYF.

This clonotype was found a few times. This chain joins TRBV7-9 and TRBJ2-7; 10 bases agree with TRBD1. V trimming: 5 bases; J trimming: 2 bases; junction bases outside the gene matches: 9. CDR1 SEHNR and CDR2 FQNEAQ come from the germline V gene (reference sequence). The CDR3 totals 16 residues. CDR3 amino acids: CASSQGKGTGAYEQYF. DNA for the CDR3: TGTGCCAGCAGCCAGGGGAAAGGGACAGGGGCCTACGAGCAGTACTTC. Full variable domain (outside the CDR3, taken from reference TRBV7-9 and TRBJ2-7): DTGVSQNPRHKITKRGQNVTFRCDPISEHNRLYWYRQTLGQGPEFLTYFQNEAQLEKSRLLSDRFSAERPKGSFSTLEIQRTEQGDSAMYLCASSQGKGTGAYEQYFGPGTRLTVT.

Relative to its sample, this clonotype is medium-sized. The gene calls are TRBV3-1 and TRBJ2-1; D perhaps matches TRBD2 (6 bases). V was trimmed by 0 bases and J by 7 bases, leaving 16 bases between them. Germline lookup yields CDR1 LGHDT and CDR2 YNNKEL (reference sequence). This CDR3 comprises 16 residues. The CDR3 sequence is CASSQDFGGVGNEQFF. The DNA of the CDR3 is TGTGCCAGCAGCCAAGATTTCGGGGGAGTAGGGAATGAGCAGTTCTTC.

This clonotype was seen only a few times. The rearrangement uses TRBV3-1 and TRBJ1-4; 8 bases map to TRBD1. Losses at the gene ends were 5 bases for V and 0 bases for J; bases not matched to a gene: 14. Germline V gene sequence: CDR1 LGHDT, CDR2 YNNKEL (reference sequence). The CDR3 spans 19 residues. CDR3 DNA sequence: TGTGCCAGCAGCGGCGGAAGACAGGGGAGGTCGGCAACTAATGAAAAACTGTTTTTT. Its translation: CASSGGRQGRSATNEKLFF.

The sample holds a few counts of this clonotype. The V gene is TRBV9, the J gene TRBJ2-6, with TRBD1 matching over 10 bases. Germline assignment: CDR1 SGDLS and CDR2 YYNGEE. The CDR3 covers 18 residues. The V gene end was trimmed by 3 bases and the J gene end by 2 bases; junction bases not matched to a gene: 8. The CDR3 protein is CASSETPGQGTGANVLTF. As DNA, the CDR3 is TGTGCCAGCAGCGAAACACCGGGACAGGGGACTGGGGCCAACGTCCTGACTTTC.

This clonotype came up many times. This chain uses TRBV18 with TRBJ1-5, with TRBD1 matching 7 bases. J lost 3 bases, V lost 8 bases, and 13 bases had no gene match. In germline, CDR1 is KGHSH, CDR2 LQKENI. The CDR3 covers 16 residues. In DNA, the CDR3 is TGTGCCAGCGCTCCACAGGGGCCCCGTGACAATCAGCCCCAGCATTTT. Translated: CASAPQGPRDNQPQHF.

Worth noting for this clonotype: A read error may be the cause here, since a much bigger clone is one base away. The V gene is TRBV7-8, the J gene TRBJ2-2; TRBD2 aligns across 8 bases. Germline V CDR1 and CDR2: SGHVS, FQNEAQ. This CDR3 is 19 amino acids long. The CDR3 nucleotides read TGTGCCATCAGCTTAATCCCCCCGGGAGGGCGCTGGAACACCGGGGAGCTGTTTTTT. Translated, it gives CAISLIPPGGRWNTGELFF.

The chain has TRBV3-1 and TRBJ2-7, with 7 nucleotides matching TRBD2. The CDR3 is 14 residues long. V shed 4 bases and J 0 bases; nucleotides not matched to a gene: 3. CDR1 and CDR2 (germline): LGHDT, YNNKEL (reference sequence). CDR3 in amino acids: CASSLTSASYEQYF. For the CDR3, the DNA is TGTGCCAGCAGCCTCACTAGCGCCTCCTACGAGCAGTACTTC.

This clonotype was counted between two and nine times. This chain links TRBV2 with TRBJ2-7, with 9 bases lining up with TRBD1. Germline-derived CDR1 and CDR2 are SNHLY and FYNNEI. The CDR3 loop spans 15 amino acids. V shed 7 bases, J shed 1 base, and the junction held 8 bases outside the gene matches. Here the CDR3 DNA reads TGTGCCAGCACCCGGGACAGGGCTTTTTCCTACGAGCAGTACTTC. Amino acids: CASTRDRAFSYEQYF.

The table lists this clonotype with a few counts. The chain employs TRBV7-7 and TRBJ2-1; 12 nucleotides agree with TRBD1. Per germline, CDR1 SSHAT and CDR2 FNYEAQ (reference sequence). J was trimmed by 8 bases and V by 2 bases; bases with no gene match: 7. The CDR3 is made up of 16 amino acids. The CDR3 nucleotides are TGTGCCAGCAGCTTAATGGGACAGGGGGCTTCCTATGAGCAGTTCTTC. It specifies CASSLMGQGASYEQFF.

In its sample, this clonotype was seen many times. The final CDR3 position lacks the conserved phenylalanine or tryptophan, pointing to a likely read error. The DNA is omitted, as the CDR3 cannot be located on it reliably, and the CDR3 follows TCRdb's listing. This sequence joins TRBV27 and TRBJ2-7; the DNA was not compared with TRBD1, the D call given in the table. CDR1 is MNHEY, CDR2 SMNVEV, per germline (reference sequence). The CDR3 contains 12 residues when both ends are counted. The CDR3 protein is CASSLGAAKLYD.

The CDR3 DNA follows: TGCAGCGTTGACGCGACGGGCACAGATACGCAGTATTTT. Residues: CSVDATGTDTQYF. V is TRBV29-1 and J is TRBJ2-3; the D is unclear. The CDR3 loop spans 13 amino acids. CDR1 is SQVTM, CDR2 ANQGSEA, per germline. Trimming removed 3 bases from V and 1 base from J, with 8 bases in between.

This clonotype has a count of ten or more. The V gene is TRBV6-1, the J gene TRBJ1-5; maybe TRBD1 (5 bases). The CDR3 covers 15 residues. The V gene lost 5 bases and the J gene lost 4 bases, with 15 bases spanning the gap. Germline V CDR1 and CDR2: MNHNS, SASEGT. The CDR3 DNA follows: TGTGCCAGCAGTATGGGGCTCTTTTCGAATCAGCCCCAGCATTTT. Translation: CASSMGLFSNQPQHF.

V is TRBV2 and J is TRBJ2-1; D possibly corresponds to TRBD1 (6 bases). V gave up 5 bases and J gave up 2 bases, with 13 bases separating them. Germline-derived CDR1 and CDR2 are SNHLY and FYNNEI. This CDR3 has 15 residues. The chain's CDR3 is CASSSRGQPYNEQFF. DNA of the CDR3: TGTGCCAGCAGTAGCCGTGGACAGCCCTACAATGAGCAGTTCTTC.

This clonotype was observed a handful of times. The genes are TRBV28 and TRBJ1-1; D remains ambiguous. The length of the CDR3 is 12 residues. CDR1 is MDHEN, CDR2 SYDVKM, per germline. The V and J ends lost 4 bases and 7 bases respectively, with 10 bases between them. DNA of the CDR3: TGTGCCAGCAGTTCCCCTTTCGGTGAAGCTTTCTTT. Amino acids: CASSSPFGEAFF.

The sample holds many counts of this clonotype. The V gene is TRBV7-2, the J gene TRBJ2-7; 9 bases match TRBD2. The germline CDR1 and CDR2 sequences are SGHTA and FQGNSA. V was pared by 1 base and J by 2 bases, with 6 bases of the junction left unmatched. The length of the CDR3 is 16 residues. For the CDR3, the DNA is TGTGCCAGCAGCTTAGACGCTAGCGGGACGGCCTACGAGCAGTACTTC. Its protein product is CASSLDASGTAYEQYF.

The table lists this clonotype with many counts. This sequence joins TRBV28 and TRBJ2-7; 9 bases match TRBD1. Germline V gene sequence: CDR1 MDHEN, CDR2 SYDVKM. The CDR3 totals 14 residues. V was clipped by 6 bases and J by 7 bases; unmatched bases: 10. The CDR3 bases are TGTGCCAGCAGATCACAGGGGGCAGCGGAGGAGCAGTACTTC. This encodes CASRSQGAAEEQYF.

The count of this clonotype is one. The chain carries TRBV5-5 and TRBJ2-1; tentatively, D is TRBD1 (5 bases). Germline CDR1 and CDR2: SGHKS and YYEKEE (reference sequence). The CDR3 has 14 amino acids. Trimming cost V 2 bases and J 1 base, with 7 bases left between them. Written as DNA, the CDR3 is TGTGCCAGCAGCTTACAGGTGTCCTACAATGAGCAGTTCTTC. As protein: CASSLQVSYNEQFF.

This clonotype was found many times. The CDR3 region has the DNA TGCGCCAGCAGCTTAACGCCAGGGAACACTGAAGCTTTCTTT. This translates into CASSLTPGNTEAFF. The rearrangement links TRBV5-1 to TRBJ1-1; no clear D. CDR1 SGHRS and CDR2 YFSETQ come from the germline V gene. The CDR3 has 14 residues. Trimming took off 2 bases at V and 1 base at J, with 9 bases between the two ends.

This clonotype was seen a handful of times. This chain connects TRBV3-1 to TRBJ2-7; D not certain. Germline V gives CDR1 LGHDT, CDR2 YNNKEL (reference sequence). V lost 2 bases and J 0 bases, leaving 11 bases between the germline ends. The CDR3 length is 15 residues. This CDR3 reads CASSQFPTNSYEQYF. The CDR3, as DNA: TGTGCCAGCAGCCAATTTCCTACTAACTCCTACGAGCAGTACTTC.